The 10 T cell receptor beta chains listed next were all sequenced from one sample in a study of cytomegalovirus exposure and HLA in healthy donors. A multiplex PCR was run with 60 Vbeta primers and 13 Jbeta primers. Repertoires were generated with immunoSEQ multiplex PCR, while TCRdb's copy carries only in-frame clones and drops some. The profile shows some 130,000 clones, roughly two thirds of them singletons. Material: PBMCs. The receptor source for this set is a man aged 25-45 years in good health and CMV-seropositive.

The chain recombines TRBV2 with TRBJ2-5; perhaps TRBD2 as D (6 bases). The J call is in doubt because the DNA end fits TRBJ2-7 better. From germline, CDR1 is SNHLY and CDR2 FYNNEI. CDR3 length equals 13 residues. In nucleotides, the CDR3 is TGTGCCAGCAGACCATACGGGAGTTACGAGCAGTACTTC. The encoded protein is CASRPYGSYEQYF.

This sequence joins TRBV2 and TRBJ1-5; 10 bases are shared with TRBD1. Trimming removed 8 bases from V and 10 bases from J; junction bases left unmatched: 11. Per germline, CDR1 SNHLY and CDR2 FYNNEI. This CDR3 is built from 14 residues. The CDR3 here is CASEGQGILEPQHF. In DNA, the CDR3 is TGTGCCAGCGAGGGACAGGGGATTTTGGAACCCCAGCATTTT.

This chain connects TRBV2 to TRBJ1-2; 8 bases are shared with TRBD1. V gave up 4 bases and J gave up 3 bases; unmatched junction bases: 4. The CDR3 extends over 14 amino acids. The germline gives CDR1 SNHLY, CDR2 FYNNEI. This chain's CDR3 is CASSAKTGDYGYTF. For the CDR3, the DNA is TGTGCCAGCAGTGCTAAGACAGGGGACTATGGCTACACCTTC.

This clone was counted a few times. The J gene is TRBJ2-3, the V gene TRBV2; TRBD2 matches at 9 bases. CDR1 is SNHLY and CDR2 is FYNNEI in the germline V gene. Unmatched junction bases numbered 6, after V lost 5 bases and J lost 6 bases. The CDR3 has 14 residues. The CDR3 region has the DNA TGTGCCAGCAGTCAACTAGCGGGTCCCGATACGCAGTATTTT. It yields the protein CASSQLAGPDTQYF.

V and J are TRBV28 and TRBJ1-1; D remains unclear. Germline CDR1 MDHEN, CDR2 SYDVKM. V lost 1 base and J lost 0, with 12 bases in between. The CDR3 spans 16 residues. The CDR3 region is CASSLYLGSMNTEAFF. The CDR3 DNA follows: TGTGCCAGCAGTTTATATTTAGGGAGCATGAACACTGAAGCTTTCTTT.

V gene TRBV19 combines with J gene TRBJ2-3, with 11 nucleotides matching TRBD2. Germline trimming cut 10 bases from V and 7 bases from J; bases unmatched to any gene: 13. Germline CDR1 is LNHDA and CDR2 is SQIVND (reference sequence). The CDR3 consists of 15 residues. CDR3 residues: CATPRLAGPKNTQYF. CDR3 in DNA: TGTGCCACCCCAAGACTAGCGGGGCCTAAGAATACGCAGTATTTT.

This clone was counted once. The rearrangement links TRBV7-3 to TRBJ2-2; TRBD2 aligns across 9 bases. Germline-derived CDR1 and CDR2 are SGHTA and FQGTGA. CDR3 length equals 16 residues. After removal of 5 bases from V and 4 bases from J, the junction contained 8 bases not matched to a gene. DNA of the CDR3: TGTGCCAGCAGCGTGACTAGCGGAGAATTCACCGGGGAGCTGTTTTTT. Translating gives CASSVTSGEFTGELFF.

This clone showed up just a few times. V is TRBV28 and J is TRBJ2-7, with 8 nucleotides matching TRBD1. The CDR3 covers 15 residues. Trimming removed 5 bases from V and 1 base from J; junction bases left unmatched: 7. CDR1 is MDHEN, CDR2 SYDVKM, per germline. CDR3: CASSNRQGLSYEQYF. The DNA for the CDR3 is TGTGCCAGCAGTAACCGACAGGGGTTATCCTACGAGCAGTACTTC.

The chain combines TRBV2 with TRBJ1-3; D is uncertain. This CDR3 has 12 amino acids. V was cut by 8 bases and J by 4 bases, with 9 bases left in between. CDR1 and CDR2 from the germline V gene are SNHLY and FYNNEI. The CDR3 DNA is TGTGCCAGCCGGAGGGAGGGAAACACCATATATTTT. Translation: CASRREGNTIYF.

The rearrangement uses TRBV28 and TRBJ2-4; D might be TRBD2 (6 bases). V lost 3 bases and J 6 bases, leaving 12 bases between the germline ends. CDR3 length: 14 amino acids. CDR1 and CDR2 (germline): MDHEN, SYDVKM. CDR3 sequence (DNA): TGTGCCAGCAGTTTCGAGGGACTGGGAAACATTCAGTACTTC. Translating gives CASSFEGLGNIQYF.